Included here is one T cell receptor (beta chain) sequence, with context. The antigen is undetermined. It was with unique molecular identifiers that the TCRbeta library was prepared. TCRdb independently ran MiXCR on the PCR reads; one entry per CDR3 protein. The table shows approximately 350,000 distinct CDR3 sequences, with roughly 16% occurring only once. The CDR3 runs 20 residues. CDR1 is LGHNA, CDR2 YSLEER, per germline. The germline V and J ends were trimmed by 8 bases and 4 bases, with 33 bases remaining between them. This sample is drawn from a study of T-cell reconstitution after alpha-beta-depleted transplantation in children. Study-wide results and limits: Surviving recipient T cells and thymic progenitors accounted for the high day-60 TCRbeta diversity observed in some patients. Roughly two months post-transplant, alpha-beta T cells reportedly originated from several hundred graft clones that had expanded. Counts and diversity of T cells one year after transplant came mostly from newly produced T cells.

This material consisted of PBMCs, mostly from graft donor cells, taken 360 days after TCRalphabeta/CD19-depleted stem cell transplant. This TCR was sampled from a male patient between 2 and 10 years old who had a stem cell transplant for acute lymphoblastic leukemia, so the T cells may come from the graft donor. The J gene is TRBJ2-1, the V gene TRBV4-3; weak D call: TRBD2 (7 bases). Here the CDR3 reads CASGHGLSGEGSGPYNEQFF. The CDR3 bases are TGCGCCAGCGGACACGGTTTATCAGGGGAGGGTAGCGGGCCTTACAATGAGCAGTTCTTC.